The 21 T cell receptor beta chains presented below share a single source sample, sequenced in a study of PD-1 blockade in classical Hodgkin lymphoma. Profiled with immunoSEQ multiplex PCR; TCRdb holds only in-frame clones, not every one. Among 15,000 to 20,000 clones, around 90% were seen once, and the ten largest hold less than 9%. Time point meaning: newly diagnosed, previously untreated cHL patient sample. Material for sequencing was peripheral blood mononuclear cells (PBMCs). The receptors derive from a human donor with classical Hodgkin lymphoma.

The rearrangement joins TRBV10-3 to TRBJ2-3, with 10 positions matching TRBD2. This CDR3 is built from 14 residues. Germline CDR1 and CDR2: ENHRY and SYGVKD. V lost 3 bases, J lost 6 bases, and 3 bases stayed unmatched. CDR3 residues: CAISEPSGSDTQYF. Here the CDR3 DNA reads TGTGCCATCAGTGAACCTAGCGGGAGCGATACGCAGTATTTT.

The rearrangement joins TRBV6-4 to TRBJ2-2; 11 bases fit TRBD2. The ends lost 6 bases at V and 4 bases at J; junction bases unmatched: 13. The germline CDR1 and CDR2 sequences are MRHNA and SNTAGT. CDR3 length: 18 amino acids. The CDR3 reads CASSAGTSGRVSTGELFF. CDR3 coding DNA: TGTGCCAGCAGCGCCGGGACTAGCGGTCGAGTCTCCACCGGGGAGCTGTTTTTT.

This chain uses TRBV18 with TRBJ2-1, with TRBD1 matching over 8 bases. V gave up 3 bases and J gave up 7 bases; unmatched junction bases: 11. Germline CDR1 reads KGHSH; CDR2 reads LQKENI. This CDR3 has 16 amino acids. This chain's CDR3 is CASSPFGGTGQNEQFF. The CDR3 coding sequence is TGTGCCAGCTCACCTTTTGGAGGGACAGGACAAAATGAGCAGTTCTTC.

The chain combines TRBV19 with TRBJ2-6, with 9 bases matching TRBD1. The CDR3 totals 17 residues. With V trimmed by 4 bases and J by 3 bases, 7 bases remained unmatched. Germline V gene sequence: CDR1 LNHDA, CDR2 SQIVND (reference sequence). This chain's CDR3 is CASSTGQGRSGANVLTF. The CDR3, as DNA: TGTGCCAGTAGTACGGGACAGGGTAGGAGTGGGGCCAACGTCCTGACTTTC.

CDR3 amino acids: CASSVHPALYEQYF. CDR3 nucleotide sequence: TGTGCCAGCAGCGTACATCCGGCCCTCTACGAGCAGTACTTC. The V gene is TRBV7-2, the J gene TRBJ2-7; no definite D call. V gave up 5 bases and J gave up 3 bases, with 14 bases separating them. The CDR3 has 14 amino acids. Germline lookup yields CDR1 SGHTA and CDR2 FQGNSA. The whole variable domain, remainder taken from reference TRBV7-2 and TRBJ2-7, is GAGVSQSPSNKVTEKGKDVELRCDPISGHTALYWYRQSLGQGLEFLIYFQGNSAPDKSGLPSDRFSAERTGGSVSTLTIQRTQQEDSAVYLCASSVHPALYEQYFGPGTRLTVT.

This sequence joins TRBV27 and TRBJ1-5; D ambiguous. V was cut by 6 bases and J by 1 base, with 13 bases left in between. The CDR3 is made up of 15 amino acids. Germline V gene sequence: CDR1 MNHEY, CDR2 SMNVEV (reference sequence). CDR3 amino acids: CASRFSDPSNQPQHF. In nucleotides, the CDR3 is TGTGCCAGCAGATTTTCGGACCCAAGCAATCAGCCCCAGCATTTT.

This chain uses TRBV10-3 with TRBJ2-4; a weak D match, TRBD1 (5 bases). From germline, CDR1 is ENHRY and CDR2 SYGVKD. The CDR3 runs 15 residues. V was clipped by 0 bases and J by 2 bases, with 8 bases between them. CDR3 in amino acids: CAISESGLSKNIQYF. CDR3 sequence (DNA): TGTGCCATCAGTGAGTCGGGGCTGTCCAAAAACATTCAGTACTTC.

The genes are TRBV5-1 and TRBJ2-2; D assignment may be TRBD1 or TRBD2 (5 bases each). Trimming cost V 4 bases and J 7 bases, with 14 bases left between them. This CDR3 region has 14 residues. The germline V gene has CDR1 SGHRS and CDR2 YFSETQ. CDR3 sequence (DNA): TGCGCCAGCAGCCCCCGGGGCGCCGGCGGGGAGCTGTTTTTT. It encodes CASSPRGAGGELFF.

V usage is TRBV19 and J usage is TRBJ1-1, with D perhaps matching TRBD1 (5 bases). The V end was cut by 0 bases, the J end by 3 bases, with 5 bases between. Germline CDR1 LNHDA, CDR2 SQIVND (reference sequence). This CDR3 has 13 residues. CDR3 sequence reads: CASSIDRDTEAFF. The DNA of the CDR3 is TGTGCCAGTAGTATAGACAGGGACACTGAAGCTTTCTTT.

V usage is TRBV7-2 and J usage is TRBJ1-5, with D perhaps TRBD1 (6 bases). The CDR3 has 15 residues. V was shortened by 2 bases and J by 1 base, with 9 bases between the two germline ends. Per the germline V gene, CDR1 is SGHTA and CDR2 is FQGNSA. Here the CDR3 reads CASSLFGGSNQPQHF. In DNA form, the CDR3 reads TGTGCCAGCAGCTTATTTGGGGGCAGCAATCAGCCCCAGCATTTT.

The V and J genes are TRBV25-1 and TRBJ2-1; 7 bases map to TRBD2. Germline V gene sequence: CDR1 MGHDK, CDR2 SYGVNS. Trimming removed 4 bases from V and 9 bases from J; junction bases left unmatched: 15. This CDR3 has 16 amino acids. The CDR3 nucleotides read TGTGCCAGCAGTGTAGTGCGGGAGTCCCCTCGAGGTGAGCAGTTCTTC. It translates to CASSVVRESPRGEQFF.

The chain recombines TRBV7-9 with TRBJ2-1, with 8 positions matching TRBD2. The J segment lost 8 bases and the V segment lost 4 bases, leaving 10 bases of the junction unmatched. This CDR3 spans 15 amino acids. CDR1 is SEHNR, CDR2 FQNEAQ, per germline (reference sequence). The CDR3 DNA is TGTGCCAGCAGCTCCGGGAGGGAGGTCTTCTATGAGCAGTTCTTC. Protein sequence: CASSSGREVFYEQFF.

The V gene is TRBV6-1, the J gene TRBJ2-2; D gene ambiguous. The CDR3 sequence is 15 residues long. V was clipped by 1 base and J by 2 bases, with 8 bases between them. In germline, CDR1 is MNHNS, CDR2 SASEGT. The CDR3 is CASSEGSTNTGELFF. In DNA form, the CDR3 reads TGTGCCAGCAGTGAAGGATCAACAAACACCGGGGAGCTGTTTTTT.

This rearrangement joins TRBV19 to TRBJ2-1; tentatively, D is TRBD2 (6 bases). CDR1 and CDR2 (germline): LNHDA, SQIVND (reference sequence). The CDR3 sequence is 15 residues long. The V end lost 8 bases, the J end lost 0 bases, and 14 bases lay between the germline ends. CDR3 in amino acids: CASCGGLSSYNEQFF. The CDR3 DNA reads as TGTGCCAGTTGTGGGGGGTTAAGCTCCTACAATGAGCAGTTCTTC. Full variable domain (remainder filled in from reference TRBV19 and TRBJ2-1): DGGITQSPKYLFRKEGQNVTLSCEQNLNHDAMYWYRQDPGQGLRLIYYSQIVNDFQKGDIAEGYSVSREKKESFPLTVTSAQKNPTAFYLCASCGGLSSYNEQFFGPGTRLTVL.

The rearrangement joins TRBV29-1 to TRBJ2-2; 8 nucleotides agree with TRBD2. With 6 bases clipped from V and 6 bases from J, the junction kept 15 bases outside the gene matches. CDR3 length equals 16 residues. Germline assignment: CDR1 SQVTM and CDR2 ANQGSEA. The CDR3 loop is CSVAGRSGRPAGELFF. CDR3 nucleotide sequence: TGCAGCGTGGCGGGGAGGAGCGGGAGACCCGCCGGGGAGCTGTTTTTT.

V usage is TRBV18 and J usage is TRBJ1-1; tentatively, D is TRBD1 (6 bases). The CDR3 spans 15 residues. The V end was cut by 6 bases, the J end by 1 base, with 15 bases between. Looked up from germline, CDR1 is KGHSH and CDR2 is LQKENI. The DNA of the CDR3 is TGTGCCAGCTCGTCCTTCCAGGGGTCGAACACTGAAGCTTTCTTT. Translating it yields CASSSFQGSNTEAFF.

The chain employs TRBV11-2 and TRBJ2-2, with a tentative D call TRBD1 (6 bases). Germline V gene lookup returns CDR1 SGHAT and CDR2 FQNNGV. The CDR3 spans 14 residues. Trimming removed 5 bases from V and 5 bases from J, with 12 bases in between. CDR3 loop: CASSTRTATGELFF. In DNA form, the CDR3 reads TGTGCCAGCAGCACCCGGACAGCAACCGGGGAGCTGTTTTTT. Full variable domain (missing parts from reference TRBV11-2 and TRBJ2-2): EAGVAQSPRYKIIEKRQSVAFWCNPISGHATLYWYQQILGQGPKLLIQFQNNGVVDDSQLPKDRFSAERLKGVDSTLKIQPAKLEDSAVYLCASSTRTATGELFFGEGSRLTVL.

The rearrangement joins TRBV5-5 to TRBJ1-2; D not certain. The germline V gene encodes CDR1 SGHKS and CDR2 YYEKEE (reference sequence). The CDR3 is 15 residues long. V was clipped by 2 bases and J by 2 bases, with 13 bases between them. The DNA of the CDR3 is TGTGCCAGCAGCTTTAACGCGGAGTTCAACTATGGCTACACCTTC. It codes for CASSFNAEFNYGYTF.

This rearrangement joins TRBV29-1 to TRBJ1-1; TRBD1 agrees at 7 bases. V was pared by 8 bases and J by 1 base, with 4 bases of the junction left unmatched. The CDR3 spans 12 residues. Germline CDR1 reads SQVTM; CDR2 reads ANQGSEA. CDR3 residues: CSFRTGNTEAFF. CDR3 sequence (DNA): TGCAGCTTTCGGACAGGGAACACTGAAGCTTTCTTT.

The chain combines TRBV5-6 with TRBJ2-7, with D possibly TRBD2 on 6 matching bases. V was trimmed by 1 base and J by 3 bases, leaving 11 bases between them. In germline, CDR1 is SGHDT, CDR2 YYEEEE. This CDR3 is 14 amino acids long. The CDR3 loop is CASSLTVGGYEQYF. CDR3 DNA: TGTGCCAGCAGCTTGACCGTGGGGGGCTACGAGCAGTACTTC.

This clone was detected only once. The chain employs TRBV7-9 and TRBJ2-7, with 8 positions matching TRBD1. Per germline, CDR1 SEHNR and CDR2 FQNEAQ (reference sequence). Trimming removed 1 base from V and 3 bases from J; junction bases left unmatched: 11. This CDR3 region has 17 residues. CDR3 protein: CASSLGGEDREFYEQYF. The CDR3 DNA is TGTGCCAGCAGCTTAGGGGGGGAGGACAGGGAGTTCTACGAGCAGTACTTC.